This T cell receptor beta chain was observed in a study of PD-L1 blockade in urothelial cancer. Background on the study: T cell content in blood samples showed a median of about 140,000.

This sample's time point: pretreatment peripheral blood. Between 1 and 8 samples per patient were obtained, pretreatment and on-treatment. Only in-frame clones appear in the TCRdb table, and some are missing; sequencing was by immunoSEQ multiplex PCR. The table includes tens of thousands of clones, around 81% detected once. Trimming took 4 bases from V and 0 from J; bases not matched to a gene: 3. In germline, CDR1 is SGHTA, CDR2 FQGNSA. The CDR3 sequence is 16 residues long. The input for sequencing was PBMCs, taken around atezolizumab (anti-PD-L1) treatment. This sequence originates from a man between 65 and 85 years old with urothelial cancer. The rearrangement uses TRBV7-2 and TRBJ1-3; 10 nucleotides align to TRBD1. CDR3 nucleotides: TGTGCCAGCAGCTATGGACAGGGGGTCTCTGGAAACACCATATATTTT. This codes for CASSYGQGVSGNTIYF.